This T cell receptor beta chain stems from a study of cytomegalovirus exposure and HLA in healthy donors (dated by TCRdb to about 2017). Study-wide context: According to an earlier analysis of several hundred of the donors, 200 million or so T cells yielded 117 million unique TCR beta sequences and less than 300 Gb of sequence data. An early release covering 550 to 700 HLA-typed donors comprised 300 to 350 gigabases of sequencing data and about 90 million unique TCR sequences. Among the roughly 410 genotyped donors, approximately 82% belonged to the genetic ancestry cluster associated with self-reported Caucasian donors. The study was designed to test whether signatures of past pathogen exposure could be identified by cataloging public T cell receptors. The study used immunosequencing to profile the T cell repertoires of hundreds of subjects and linked those repertoires to cytomegalovirus serostatus. A separate validation cohort of approximately 120 different subjects was used in addition to the roughly 700-subject first cohort. To predict cytomegalovirus infection status, the study brought together high-throughput TCR immunosequencing, statistical association of individual TCRs with disease status, and machine learning. In a later analysis, previously published TCR beta repertoires from 500 to 750 donors were re-analyzed and high-resolution HLA genotyping was added so that TCR occurrence patterns could be studied. The later analysis used no new phenotypic data to find candidate immune exposures, relying instead on TCR beta sequences and their occurrence across donors. In an earlier analysis of 500 to 650 of the donors, high-throughput TCR beta sequencing was used to judge whether each TCR beta V gene segment behaved as functional or pseudogenic. Donor age, sex, ethnicity and CMV serostatus were compiled together with the repertoire data. A later genetic analysis used genome-wide SNP genotypes for about 65% of the 666 donors, treating that subset as a discovery cohort. Every repertoire in the discovery cohort had been generated on one and the same sequencing platform. HLA typing covered class I and class II loci at four-digit resolution. Typing coverage varied by locus: roughly 629-640 donors for A, B, C, DRB1 and DQB1; roughly 500 for DQA1; over 600 for DPA1; approximately 450 for DPB1. Because of strong linkage in the cohort, four or five DR-DQ haplotypes were treated as single units for association and clustering. On average, 235,054 unique TCR beta nucleotide sequences were sequenced per donor among 398 genotyped donors of the cohort, with roughly 18% of those sequences being non-productive. General findings and caveats noted by the study authors: Immune exposure information for the cohort was limited to CMV serostatus. Strong co-occurrence of HLA alleles, especially DR and DQ, made assigning TCR associations to individual alleles difficult. According to the authors, the approach could potentially be generalized to other disease states and immunological phenotypes. A later analysis associated 16,951 TCR beta sequences with specific HLA alleles at a false discovery rate of 0.05. In an earlier analysis of about 550 of the donors, most TCR beta V segments were observed in productive rearrangements about 90% or about 30% of the time, broadly matching IMGT annotations. Across donors, most TCR sequences were observed very rarely, whereas some public TCRs were present in many individuals. The earlier analysis of some 540 of the donors excluded some 15 rarely observed V segments, including chromosome 9 orphons, because counts were too low. Some IMGT-functional V segments, including TRBV6-2 and TRBV6-3, could not be told apart with the 87-base-pair reads, so those segments were excluded. A cluster of highly shared sequence variants was judged likely to represent a technical artifact of the sequencing pipeline. In a later analysis, HLA-associated TCR beta chains showed more clonal expansion and lower generation probabilities than non-associated chains that were equally common. Because HLA typing was missing for some donors at each locus, association tests included only the typed subset. A further reported finding was that TCR beta sequences accurately predicted the HLA-A and HLA-B alleles for most subjects in the first cohort. In a later analysis, several top co-occurrence clusters were reported to appear linked to parvovirus B19, influenza, CMV and Epstein-Barr virus. The study gave a list of around 170 TCR beta chains associated with cytomegalovirus. According to a later genetic analysis, donors in an Asian-associated ancestry cluster had fewer N-insertions in productive TCRs than the approximately 670-donor mean. A later genetic analysis associated a missense DCLRE1C variant with V-gene and J-gene trimming of TCR beta chains, and an independent cohort replicated the association. In a later analysis, most CMV-associated TCR beta chains were found to appear HLA-restricted, with HLA associations seemingly driven largely by CMV exposure. In a later analysis, the rate of TCR association differed among HLA loci, with DRB1 alleles having the most associated TCRs and HLA-C alleles having the fewest. The classifier was reported to diagnose cytomegalovirus status with high specificity and sensitivity in both the original and validation cohorts. The cohort was sequenced for TCR beta chains only, and without alpha or paired-chain data the features that could be detected were limited. Correlated functional status among segregating V segments might be attributable to linkage disequilibrium, but an unknown experimental factor could not be ruled out. In vitro tests confirmed that a few of the cytomegalovirus-associated TCR beta chains recognize cytomegalovirus antigens. Sequencing depth was assumed to be roughly uniform across donors in the presence/absence analyses, though that assumption may not hold.

Library method: the immunoSEQ multiplex PCR assay. The multiplex PCR relied on a mix of 60 forward primers for TCR Vbeta segments and 13 reverse primers for TCR Jbeta segments. The CDR3 region of rearranged TCR beta genes was amplified from genomic DNA by a multiplex PCR assay. The amplified TCR beta libraries were sequenced on the Illumina HiSeq System as 87-base-pair reads. As for the original processing: In a later analysis, tens of millions of unique TCR beta chains were counted across the 650 to 700 repertoires, and around 10 million of these chains were shared by at least two donors. Raw reads were error-corrected and collapsed into unique sequences by a nearest-neighbor algorithm in which closely related sequences were merged to remove PCR and sequencing errors. To assign V, D and J gene segments, CDR3 sequences were aligned to IMGT reference sequences. For a sequence to be retained, at least a six-nucleotide match to both a V gene segment and a J gene segment was required. A rearrangement was called productive if the CDR3 had no stop codons and remained in frame with V and J, and every other rearrangement was called non-productive. Following IMGT convention, CDR3 was defined as the stretch from the second conserved V-encoded cysteine to the conserved J-encoded phenylalanine. The earlier analysis of some 550 of the donors excluded any sequence lacking an unambiguous match to a single V gene segment. In an earlier analysis of a few hundred of the donors, a V segment was called functional when productive rearrangements were above 56.7%, and segregating when the standard deviation between donors exceeded 5%. To diagnose cytomegalovirus status from the catalog of TCR beta chain sequences, a statistical classification framework was built. A later analysis assigned V and J genes by comparing TCR nucleotide sequences with IMGT/GENE-DB human TR gene sequences. Using the TCRdist pipeline, a later analysis assigned CDR3 sequences along with most-parsimonious VDJ recombination scenarios. In a later analysis, each TCR beta chain was defined by its CDR3 amino acid sequence together with its V-gene family, and reads lacking a unique V-gene family were excluded. In a later analysis, fewer than 600 highly shared, low-generation-probability nucleotide sequences were removed to address suspected cross-contamination and a sequencing artifact. In a later analysis, a clonal expansion index was calculated for each public chain from normalized within-repertoire ranks of inferred template counts. A later analysis computed generation probabilities with a VDJ recombination model fitted to out-of-frame rearrangements, and checked the results against IGoR. In a later analysis, hypergeometric tests were used to score TCR-TCR, TCR-HLA and TCR-CMV co-occurrence, with a repertoire-size bias correction applied to TCR pairs. A later analysis estimated false discovery rates by permuting HLA or CMV assignments 20 times. In a later analysis, co-occurring TCRs were grouped using DBSCAN, with TCRdist sequence similarity added in when clustering inside HLA-allele-positive subsets. Co-occurrence clustering excluded repertoires with fewer than 30,000 or more than 120,000 public chains, plus five with anomalous nucleotide sharing. Held by TCRdb, this immuneACCESS table contains in-frame sequences only and omits some clones. Under half of the omission traces to an unresolved V gene where checked; the cause of the rest is unknown. That table gives V, J and clone size, and the DNA gave D and trimming. Within this sample are a few hundred thousand clones, with about 80% of them counted one time only. The top ten constitute less than 20% of the sample.

Reading from cysteine to phenylalanine, the CDR3 counts 15 amino acids. The entry retains the CDR3 DNA only, 45 bases that are in frame from base 1. V gives up 5 bases and J gives up 9 bases, and the segment between their germline ends measures 20 bases. CDR1 and CDR2 are read off the germline V gene as LGHNA and YSLEER. As regards this clone: What antigen it recognizes has not been identified. Per-base qualities were not stored, and no clone one base away is much larger.

The cohort comprised under 700 healthy bone marrow donors. All cohort members were sampled while nominally healthy, although unrecorded immune exposures were likely present. The donor was CMV seronegative and belonged to the group of 350 or so seronegative cohort members. Each donor provided a peripheral blood sample, and peripheral blood mononuclear cells were used for TCR beta sequencing. Genomic DNA extraction from the blood cell samples was performed with the Qiagen DNeasy Blood Extraction Kit. Recombination joined TRBV4-3 with TRBJ2-1; TRBD2 could be the D gene, as 6 bases match. Sequenced input: PBMCs. This receptor was taken from a man aged 35 to 55 in good health and CMV-seronegative. The CDR3: CASSYRLGDSSEQFF. The DNA sequence is TGCGCCAGCAGCTACCGTCTAGGGGACTCAAGTGAGCAGTTCTTC.